The present entry profiles one T cell receptor beta chain with its context. Its antigen is as yet unknown. CDR3 length equals 14 residues. CDR1 and CDR2 from the germline V gene are GTSNPN and SVGIG (reference sequence). The data were taken from a study of monozygotic twins with inflammatory bowel disease. Whole-study results and caveats: The results supported no single strong signal or clonotype associated with IBD.

TCRdb reprocessed the 5' RACE reads and reports one entry per CDR3 protein, with no DNA. This table holds about 330,000 distinct CDR3 sequences. Sequencing was performed on blood. The source of this sequence is a human donor with ulcerative colitis or Crohn's disease, or a healthy co-twin of an affected twin (not recorded which). V usage is TRBV30 and J usage is TRBJ2-6; TCRdb returns TRBD1, unconfirmable since there is no DNA. The CDR3 loop reads CASTGRSGANVLTF.